The rows below give T cell receptor beta chains drawn from one sample of a study of neurological immune-mediated disorders. One entry per CDR3 protein results from TCRdb running MiXCR on the 5' RACE reads. This sample has 81,000 or so distinct CDR3 sequences, with approximately 5% found just once. Sequenced material: PBMCs. These receptors all come from a woman in her 30s with multiple sclerosis. Each CDR3 is given with its conserved first and last residue. Fields, in order: V gene, D gene, clone size, J gene, CDR3 protein, CDR3 DNA. The D gene is left open where the match is weak. Clone size is stated in some rows and not others, as once, few, many or a class when expanded.

TRBV30,NA,many,TRBJ1-1,CAWSVLGTEAFF,TGTGCCTGGAGCGTGTTAGGCACTGAAGCTTTCTTT
TRBV27,NA,many,TRBJ1-5,CASSLYSVVSDGSNQPQHF,TGTGCCAGCAGTTTATATTCGGTAGTTTCGGACGGGAGCAATCAGCCCCAGCATTTT
TRBV20-1,NA,many,TRBJ1-5,CSARGDGNQPQHF,TGCAGTGCTAGAGGGGACGGCAATCAGCCCCAGCATTTT
TRBV5-5,TRBD2,NA,TRBJ2-1,CASSFGASGGNEQFF,TGTGCCAGCAGCTTTGGGGCTAGCGGGGGGAATGAGCAGTTCTTC
TRBV7-9,NA,many,TRBJ2-3,CASSLKRRTLDTQYF,TGTGCCAGCAGCTTAAAACGGAGGACCCTGGATACGCAGTATTTT
TRBV5-1,TRBD2,many,TRBJ2-3,CASRREGSTDTQYF,TGCGCCAGCCGGCGGGAGGGAAGCACAGATACGCAGTATTTT
TRBV5-1,NA,few,TRBJ1-2,CASSSHPDPGIYGYTF,TGCGCCAGCAGCTCTCACCCTGATCCAGGGATTTATGGCTACACCTTC
TRBV12-3/TRBV12-4,TRBD2,many,TRBJ2-7,CASSSGTTYEQYF,TGTGCCAGCAGTTCCGGGACTACCTACGAGCAGTACTTC
TRBV12-3/TRBV12-4,NA,many,TRBJ2-5,CASSSRDYQETQYF,TGTGCCAGCAGTTCCCGGGACTACCAAGAGACCCAGTACTTC
TRBV12-3/TRBV12-4,NA,many,TRBJ2-1,CASSFGGNEQFF,TGTGCCAGCAGTTTCGGAGGAAATGAGCAGTTCTTC
TRBV4-1,NA,many,TRBJ2-1,CASSQVAASADYNEQFF,TGCGCCAGCAGCCAAGTAGCCGCTAGCGCCGACTACAATGAGCAGTTCTTC
TRBV10-3,TRBD2,many,TRBJ2-1,CAISRAGGLYNEQFF,TGTGCCATCAGTAGAGCGGGGGGCCTTTACAATGAGCAGTTCTTC
TRBV5-4,NA,many,TRBJ2-5,CASRPGIQETQYF,TGTGCCAGCAGACCCGGGATCCAAGAGACCCAGTACTTC
TRBV10-3,TRBD1,many,TRBJ2-6,CATKDRVDFGANVLTF,TGTGCCACAAAGGACAGGGTGGACTTTGGGGCCAACGTCCTGACTTTC
TRBV20-1,NA,many,TRBJ1-1,CSAYRNTEAFF,TGCAGTGCTTACAGGAACACTGAAGCTTTCTTT
TRBV5-1,NA,many,TRBJ2-5,CASSSSGAQETQYF,TGCGCCAGCAGTTCGAGCGGAGCTCAAGAGACCCAGTACTTC
TRBV20-1,TRBD1,many,TRBJ2-7,CSARDLVQGEDYEQYF,TGCAGTGCTAGAGACTTGGTACAGGGGGAGGACTACGAGCAGTACTTC
TRBV7-8,NA,NA,TRBJ2-5,CASSLVALGETQYF,TGTGCCAGCAGCTTAGTCGCCCTTGGAGAGACCCAGTACTTC
TRBV6-5,TRBD1,many,TRBJ2-7,CASGPKNRGLYEQYF,TGTGCCAGCGGGCCAAAAAACAGGGGTCTCTACGAGCAGTACTTC
TRBV3-1,TRBD2,many,TRBJ2-1,CASSQATPIGTSEYNEQFF,TGTGCCAGCAGCCAAGCAACCCCTATTGGTACTAGCGAATACAATGAGCAGTTCTTC
TRBV12-3/TRBV12-4,TRBD2,many,TRBJ2-3,CASSASGASTDTQYF,TGTGCCAGCAGCGCTAGCGGTGCTAGCACAGATACGCAGTATTTT
TRBV5-5,TRBD2,many,TRBJ2-5,CASSLAASGGQETQYF,TGTGCCAGCAGCTTGGCCGCTAGCGGGGGGCAAGAGACCCAGTACTTC
TRBV7-6,NA,many,TRBJ2-1,CASSLYRDEQFF,TGTGCCAGCAGCTTATATCGGGATGAGCAGTTCTTC